The entry that follows covers one T cell receptor (beta chain) sequence. The data were taken from a study of blood T cell repertoires in COVID-19. Study-level background: Spain, Italy and the United States supplied samples that represented acute and convalescent COVID-19. T cells, B-cell-depleted T cells, or PBMCs provided the cDNA or gDNA that served as material.

Trimming cost V 5 bases and J 0 bases; bases outside gene matches: 9. Germline CDR1 SGHDN, CDR2 FVKESK. The CDR3 extends over 17 amino acids. Per the authors' pipeline: Amplification from reference gene primers served as the basis for estimated nucleated cell counts. Libraries were prepared by immunoSEQ multiplex PCR; TCRdb keeps only in-frame clonotypes and omits some of them. V and J calls and clone size are as listed in that table; D and trimming were resolved from the DNA. The repertoire holds some 180,000 clones, 82% seen once, with approximately 7.8% in the top ten. V gene TRBV14 combines with J gene TRBJ1-1, with TRBD1 identical over 10 bases. The receptor's source is a woman aged 60-75 years with COVID-19, enrolled during active disease. The sample taken for sequencing was peripheral blood. The CDR3 here is CASSLRDRGRVNTEAFF. The CDR3 coding sequence is TGTGCCAGCAGCTTGCGGGACAGGGGACGGGTGAACACTGAAGCTTTCTTT.